This TCR beta chain originates from a study of CD8 T cells in Susac syndrome. Random-hexamer reverse transcription was applied to roughly 0.45 to 1 ug RNA. TCRdb redid the calling of the immunoSEQ multiplex PCR reads with MiXCR, one entry per CDR3 protein. Here the sample spans approximately 270,000 distinct CDR3 sequences, just under 95% being singletons. V lost 8 bases to trimming and J lost 2 bases, with 6 bases between them. The germline V gene has CDR1 KGHSH and CDR2 LQKENI. CDR3 length equals 11 residues. This clonotype was seen ten or more times. The chain links TRBV18 to TRBJ2-5, with D unresolved. Sequenced sample: CD4+ T cells from PBMCs. The receptor comes from a human donor with multiple sclerosis. The CDR3 bases are TGTGCCAGCAGCCCTCAAGAGACCCAGTACTTC. Translation: CASSPQETQYF.